The source of this TCR beta chain is a study of shared clonotypes between healthy human individuals. Whole-study context: With ages of 18 to 49, the donors were a couple of women and three men. The study used three CD4 naive, three CD4 memory, two CD8 naive and one CD8 memory plate per donor.

A note on this clone: Its target is unknown.

Measured with immunoSEQ multiplex PCR; TCRdb has only the in-frame clones, and not every one. The data show some 740,000 clones, roughly 92% seen once. Findings of the study overall: Represented diversity (both genetic and exposure-history) was limited by the small number of donors. Naive subsets usually exceeded memory subsets in estimated richness.

Only CD45RO-negative cells positively selected for CCR7 counted as naive CD8 cells, so terminally differentiated effector memory CD45RA+ cells were excluded. Germline V CDR1 and CDR2: MNHEY, SMNVEV (reference sequence). The ends were cut back, 5 bases at V and 11 bases at J, with 18 bases in the middle. This CDR3 comprises 13 residues. The source is a man aged 30 to 45 in good health. The gene calls are TRBV27 and TRBJ1-1; D might be TRBD1 (6 bases). Sequenced: naive CD8+ T cells sorted from blood. The CDR3 sequence: CASSPIQGLEAFF. The CDR3 nucleotides are TGTGCCAGCAGTCCGATCCAGGGGCTGGAGGCTTTCTTT.